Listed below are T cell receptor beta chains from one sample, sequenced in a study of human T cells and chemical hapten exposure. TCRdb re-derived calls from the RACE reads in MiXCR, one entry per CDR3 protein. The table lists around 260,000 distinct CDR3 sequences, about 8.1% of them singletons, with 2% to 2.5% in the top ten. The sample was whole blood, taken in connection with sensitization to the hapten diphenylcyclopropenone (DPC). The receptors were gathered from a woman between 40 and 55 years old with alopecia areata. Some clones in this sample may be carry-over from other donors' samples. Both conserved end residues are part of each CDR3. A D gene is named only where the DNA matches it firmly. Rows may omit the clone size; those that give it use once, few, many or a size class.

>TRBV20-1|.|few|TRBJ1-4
CSAREEDLFF
TGCAGTGCTAGAGAGGAGGATCTGTTTTTT
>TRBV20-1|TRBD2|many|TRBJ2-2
CSARDWTSGETGELFF
TGCAGTGCTAGAGATTGGACTAGCGGAGAAACCGGGGAGCTGTTTTTT
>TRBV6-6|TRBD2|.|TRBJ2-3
CASSSLAGGTDTQYF
TGTGCCAGCAGTTCCCTAGCGGGAGGTACAGATACGCAGTATTTT
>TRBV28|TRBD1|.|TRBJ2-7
CASCGTGGPLGEQYF
TGTGCCAGCTGCGGGACAGGGGGCCCCTTGGGGGAGCAGTACTTC
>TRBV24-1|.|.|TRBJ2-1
CATNLRGPPSSYNEQFF
TGTGCCACCAACCTCAGGGGCCCCCCAAGCTCCTACAATGAGCAGTTCTTC
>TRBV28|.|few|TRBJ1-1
CASRDGMNTEAFF
TGTGCCAGCCGAGATGGTATGAACACTGAAGCTTTCTTT
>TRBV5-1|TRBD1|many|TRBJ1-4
CASSRDSFKEKLFF
TGCGCCAGCAGTAGGGACAGCTTCAAGGAAAAACTGTTTTTT
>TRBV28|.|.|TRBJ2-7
CASSGGRVVAYEQYF
TGTGCCAGCAGCGGAGGCAGGGTAGTTGCCTACGAGCAGTACTTC
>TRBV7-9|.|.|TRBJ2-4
CASSLVSTVRDIQYF
TGTGCCAGCAGCTTAGTATCGACGGTGAGGGACATTCAGTACTTC
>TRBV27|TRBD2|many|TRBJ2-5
CASSFSGRETQYF
TGTGCCAGCAGTTTCAGCGGGAGAGAGACCCAGTACTTC
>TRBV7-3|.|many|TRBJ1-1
CASSSQGPGTEAFF
TGTGCCAGCAGCTCGCAGGGTCCGGGGACTGAAGCTTTCTTT
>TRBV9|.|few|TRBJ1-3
CASSINTNGNTIYF
TGTGCCAGCAGCATCAACACGAACGGAAACACCATATATTTT
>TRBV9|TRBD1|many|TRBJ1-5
CASSQTGQGNQPQHF
TGTGCCAGCAGCCAAACGGGACAGGGTAATCAGCCCCAGCATTTT
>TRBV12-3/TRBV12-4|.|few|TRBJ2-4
CASSTGPWDIQYF
TGTGCCAGCAGTACCGGGCCATGGGACATTCAGTACTTC
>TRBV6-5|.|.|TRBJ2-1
CASSWLGRELWLFF
TGTGCCAGCAGTTGGCTGGGGCGGGAACTTTGGCTGTTCTTC
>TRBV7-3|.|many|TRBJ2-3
CASSSEGGAQYF
TGTGCCAGCAGCTCGGAGGGGGGTGCGCAGTATTTT
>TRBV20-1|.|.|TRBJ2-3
CSVTGGTDTQYF
TGCAGTGTGACTGGGGGCACAGATACGCAGTATTTT
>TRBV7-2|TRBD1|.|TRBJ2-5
CASSLRQGKTQYF
TGTGCCAGCAGCTTACGACAGGGCAAGACCCAGTACTTC
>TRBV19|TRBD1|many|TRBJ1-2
CASTPRVSGQAYGYTF
TGTGCCAGCACGCCCCGCGTTTCGGGACAGGCCTATGGCTACACCTTC
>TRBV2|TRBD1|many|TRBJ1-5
CATRGYSNQPQHF
TGTGCCACCAGGGGGTATAGCAATCAGCCCCAGCATTTT
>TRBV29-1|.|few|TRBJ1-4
CSVVGGNEKLFF
TGCAGCGTTGTAGGGGGGAATGAAAAACTGTTTTTT
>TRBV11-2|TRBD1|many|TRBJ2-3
CASSFGQGTDTQYF
TGTGCCAGCAGCTTTGGACAGGGCACAGATACGCAGTATTTT
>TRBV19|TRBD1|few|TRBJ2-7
CASSNPTGAPYEQYF
TGTGCCAGTAGTAACCCGACAGGGGCGCCCTACGAGCAGTACTTC
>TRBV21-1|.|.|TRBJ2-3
CASSKESPSGCTDTQYF
TGTGCCAGCAGCAAAGAGTCTCCTAGCGGATGCACAGATACGCAGTATTTT
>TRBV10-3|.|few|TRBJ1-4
CAISDGVGEKLFF
TGTGCCATCAGTGATGGAGTTGGTGAAAAACTGTTTTTT
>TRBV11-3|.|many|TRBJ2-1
CASSLGGRDLGQFF
TGTGCCAGCAGCTTAGGAGGACGAGATTTGGGGCAGTTCTTC
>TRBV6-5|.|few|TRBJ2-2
CASSYTGVELFF
TGTGCCAGCAGTTACACGGGCGTGGAGCTGTTTTTT
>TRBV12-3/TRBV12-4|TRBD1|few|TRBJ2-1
CASRSSRGLGREQFF
TGTGCCAGCAGATCCTCCAGGGGGCTGGGTCGGGAGCAGTTCTTC
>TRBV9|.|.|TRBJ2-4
CASSVRPPILAKNIQYF
TGTGCCAGCAGCGTACGACCACCGATCCTAGCCAAAAACATTCAGTACTTC
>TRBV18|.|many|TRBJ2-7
CASSPGSSYEQYF
TGTGCCAGCTCCCCAGGGAGCTCCTACGAGCAGTACTTC
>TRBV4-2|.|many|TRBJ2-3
CASSQDPGRTDTQYF
TGTGCCAGCAGCCAAGATCCTGGCCGCACAGATACGCAGTATTTT
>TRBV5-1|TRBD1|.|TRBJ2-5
CASSPGQGARETQYF
TGCGCCAGCAGCCCAGGACAGGGGGCGAGGGAGACCCAGTACTTC
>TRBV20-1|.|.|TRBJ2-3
CSAPGSGGTDTQYF
TGCAGTGCTCCCGGGAGTGGCGGCACAGATACGCAGTATTTT
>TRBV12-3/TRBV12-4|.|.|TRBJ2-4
CASSLKFSTQGSNIQYF
TGTGCCAGCAGTTTAAAGTTCTCGACACAGGGCAGCAACATTCAGTACTTC
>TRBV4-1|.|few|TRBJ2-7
CASSQAYQGYEQYF
TGCGCCAGCAGCCAAGCCTATCAGGGTTACGAGCAGTACTTC
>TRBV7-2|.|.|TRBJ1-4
CASSLGGLLGEKLFF
TGTGCCAGCAGCTTAGGGGGACTCCTAGGTGAAAAACTGTTTTTT
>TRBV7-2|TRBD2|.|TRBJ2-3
CASSRRLAGRTDTQYF
TGTGCCAGCAGTCGCCGACTAGCGGGACGCACAGATACGCAGTATTTT
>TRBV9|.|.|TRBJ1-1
CASSGTGLRFNFF
TGTGCCAGCAGCGGAACAGGGCTTAGGTTTAATTTCTTT
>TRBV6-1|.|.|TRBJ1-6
CASSEAAGGNSPLHF
TGTGCCAGCAGTGAAGCAGCAGGAGGCAATTCACCCCTCCACTTT
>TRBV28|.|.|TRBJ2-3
CASSRGGQTDTQYF
TGTGCCAGCAGCCGTGGAGGGCAGACAGATACGCAGTATTTT
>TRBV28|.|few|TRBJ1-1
CASSFTGGGNTEAFF
TGTGCCAGCAGTTTTACAGGAGGGGGGAACACTGAAGCTTTCTTT
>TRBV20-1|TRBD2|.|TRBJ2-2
CSATGLAGGSGTGELFF
TGCAGTGCTACCGGACTAGCGGGAGGGTCAGGGACCGGGGAGCTGTTTTTT
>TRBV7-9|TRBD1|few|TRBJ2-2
CASSARDRGLTGELFF
TGTGCCAGCAGCGCCCGGGACAGGGGTTTAACCGGGGAGCTGTTTTTT
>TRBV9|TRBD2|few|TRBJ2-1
CASSPTSAGVWNEQFF
TGTGCCAGCAGCCCTACTAGCGCGGGGGTTTGGAATGAGCAGTTCTTC
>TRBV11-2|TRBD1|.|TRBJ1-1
CASSPDRGRWAFF
TGTGCCAGCAGCCCCGACAGGGGGAGGTGGGCTTTCTTT
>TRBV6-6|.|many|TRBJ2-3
CASTYEYTQYF
TGTGCCAGCACTTATGAGTATACGCAGTATTTT
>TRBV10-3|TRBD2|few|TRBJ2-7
CAIRGLAYEQYF
TGTGCCATCAGGGGACTAGCCTACGAGCAGTACTTC
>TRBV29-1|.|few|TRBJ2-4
CSVEGAYKNIQYF
TGCAGCGTTGAGGGCGCTTACAAAAACATTCAGTACTTC
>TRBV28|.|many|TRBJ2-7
CASSPGGGYEQYF
TGTGCCAGCAGTCCGGGGGGCGGGTACGAGCAGTACTTC
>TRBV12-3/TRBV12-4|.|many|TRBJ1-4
CASSPGGGRELFF
TGTGCCAGCAGTCCAGGAGGGGGGAGGGAACTGTTTTTT